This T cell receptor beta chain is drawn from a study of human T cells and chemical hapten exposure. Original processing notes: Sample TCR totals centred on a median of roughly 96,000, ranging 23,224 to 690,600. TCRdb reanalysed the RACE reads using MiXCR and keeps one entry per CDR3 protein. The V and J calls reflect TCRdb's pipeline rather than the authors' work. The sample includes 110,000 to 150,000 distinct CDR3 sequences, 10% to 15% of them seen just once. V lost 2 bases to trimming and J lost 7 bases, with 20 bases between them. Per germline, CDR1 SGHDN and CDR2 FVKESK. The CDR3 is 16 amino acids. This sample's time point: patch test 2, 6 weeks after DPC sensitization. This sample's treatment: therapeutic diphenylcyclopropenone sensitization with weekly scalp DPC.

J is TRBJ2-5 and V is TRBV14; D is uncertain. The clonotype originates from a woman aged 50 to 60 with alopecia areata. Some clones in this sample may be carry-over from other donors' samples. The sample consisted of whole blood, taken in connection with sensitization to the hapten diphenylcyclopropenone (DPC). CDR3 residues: CASSQLPPWSVGTQYF. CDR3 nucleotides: TGTGCCAGCAGCCAACTTCCCCCGTGGAGTGTTGGGACCCAGTACTTC.